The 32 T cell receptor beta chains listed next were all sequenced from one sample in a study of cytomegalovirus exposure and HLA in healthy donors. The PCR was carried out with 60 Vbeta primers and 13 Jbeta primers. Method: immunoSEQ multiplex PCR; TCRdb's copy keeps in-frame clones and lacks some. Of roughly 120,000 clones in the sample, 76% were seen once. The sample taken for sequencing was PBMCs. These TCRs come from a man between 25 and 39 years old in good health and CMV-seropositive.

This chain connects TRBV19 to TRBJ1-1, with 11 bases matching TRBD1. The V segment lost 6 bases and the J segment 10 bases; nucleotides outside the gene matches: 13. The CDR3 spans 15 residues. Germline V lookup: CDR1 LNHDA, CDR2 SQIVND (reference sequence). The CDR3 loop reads CASRPRGTGGSPAFF. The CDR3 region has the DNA TGTGCCAGTAGGCCGCGGGGGACAGGGGGTTCTCCAGCTTTCTTT.

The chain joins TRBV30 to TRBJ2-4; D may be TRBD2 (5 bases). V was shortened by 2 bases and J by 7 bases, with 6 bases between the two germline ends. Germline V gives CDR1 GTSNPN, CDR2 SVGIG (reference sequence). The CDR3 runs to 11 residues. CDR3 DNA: TGTGCCTGGAGTAGGAGGAACATTCAGTACTTC. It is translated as CAWSRRNIQYF.

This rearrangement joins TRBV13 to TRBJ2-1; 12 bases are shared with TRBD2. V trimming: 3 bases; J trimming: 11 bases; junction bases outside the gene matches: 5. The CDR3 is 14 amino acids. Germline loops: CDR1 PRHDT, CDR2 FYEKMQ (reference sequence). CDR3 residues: CASSLASGGGKQFF. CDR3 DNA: TGTGCCAGCAGCTTGGCTAGCGGGGGGGGAAAGCAGTTCTTC.

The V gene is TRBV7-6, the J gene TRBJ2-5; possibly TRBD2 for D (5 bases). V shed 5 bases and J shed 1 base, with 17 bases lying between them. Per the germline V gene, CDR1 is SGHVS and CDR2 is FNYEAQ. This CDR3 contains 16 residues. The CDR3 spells CASSPMRVALQETQYF. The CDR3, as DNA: TGTGCCAGCAGCCCGATGAGGGTGGCGCTCCAAGAGACCCAGTACTTC.

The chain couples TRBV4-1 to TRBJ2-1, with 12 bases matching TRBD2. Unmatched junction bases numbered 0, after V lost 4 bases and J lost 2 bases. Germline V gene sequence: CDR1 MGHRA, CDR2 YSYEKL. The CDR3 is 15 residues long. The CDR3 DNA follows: TGCGCCAGCAGCCCTAGCGGGGGGGCCTACAATGAGCAGTTCTTC. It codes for CASSPSGGAYNEQFF.

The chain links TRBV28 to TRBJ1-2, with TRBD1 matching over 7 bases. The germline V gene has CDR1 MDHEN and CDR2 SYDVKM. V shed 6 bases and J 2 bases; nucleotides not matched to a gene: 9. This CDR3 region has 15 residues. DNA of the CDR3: TGTGCCAGCAGGTTCCGAGGGGGCGCGAACTATGGCTACACCTTC. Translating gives CASRFRGGANYGYTF.

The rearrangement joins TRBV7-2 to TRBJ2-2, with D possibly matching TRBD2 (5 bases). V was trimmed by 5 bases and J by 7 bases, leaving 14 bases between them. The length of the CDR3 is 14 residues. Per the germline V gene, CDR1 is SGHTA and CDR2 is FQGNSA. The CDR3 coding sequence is TGTGCCAGCAGCCTAAGGACTGAAGGCGGGGAGCTGTTTTTT. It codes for CASSLRTEGGELFF.

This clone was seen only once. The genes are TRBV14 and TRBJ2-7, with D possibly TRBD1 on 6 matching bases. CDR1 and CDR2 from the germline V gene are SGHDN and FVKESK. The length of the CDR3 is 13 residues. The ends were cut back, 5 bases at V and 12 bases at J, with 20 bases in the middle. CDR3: CASSLLFPGQLYF. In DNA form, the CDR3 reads TGTGCCAGCAGCTTACTTTTTCCGGGACAACTGTACTTC. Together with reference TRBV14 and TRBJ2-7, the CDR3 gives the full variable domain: EAGVTQFPSHSVIEKGQTVTLRCDPISGHDNLYWYRRVMGKEIKFLLHFVKESKQDESGMPNNRFLAERTGGTYSTLKVQPAELEDSGVYFCASSLLFPGQLYFGPGTRLTVT.

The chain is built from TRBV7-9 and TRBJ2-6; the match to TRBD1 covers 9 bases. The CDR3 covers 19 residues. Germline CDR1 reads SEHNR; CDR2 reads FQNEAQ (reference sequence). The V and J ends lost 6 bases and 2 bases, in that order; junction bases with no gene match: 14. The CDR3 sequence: CASRQYPGQGTTGANVLTF. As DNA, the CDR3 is TGTGCCAGCAGGCAATATCCGGGACAGGGAACAACTGGGGCCAACGTCCTGACTTTC.

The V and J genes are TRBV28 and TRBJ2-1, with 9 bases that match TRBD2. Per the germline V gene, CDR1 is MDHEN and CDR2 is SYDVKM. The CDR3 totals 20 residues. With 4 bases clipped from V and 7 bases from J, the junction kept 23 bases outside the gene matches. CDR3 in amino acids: CASSSPAAGGRLFGLNEQFF. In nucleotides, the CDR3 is TGTGCCAGCAGTTCCCCTGCGGCGGGGGGGCGTCTTTTTGGATTGAATGAGCAGTTCTTC.

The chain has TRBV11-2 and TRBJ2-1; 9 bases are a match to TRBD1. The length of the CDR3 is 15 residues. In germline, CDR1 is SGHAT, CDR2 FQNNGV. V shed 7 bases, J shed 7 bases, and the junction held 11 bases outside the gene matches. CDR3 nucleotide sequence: TGTGCCAGCACCAGGGGGCCGGGACAGGGAAATGAGCAGTTCTTC. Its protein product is CASTRGPGQGNEQFF.

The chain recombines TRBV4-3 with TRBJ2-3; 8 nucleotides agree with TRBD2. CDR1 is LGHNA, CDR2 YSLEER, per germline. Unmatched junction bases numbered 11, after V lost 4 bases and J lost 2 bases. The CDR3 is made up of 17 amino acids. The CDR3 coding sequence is TGCGCCAGCAGCCCAACTTTCGGGACTAGTCTCACAGATACGCAGTATTTT. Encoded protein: CASSPTFGTSLTDTQYF.

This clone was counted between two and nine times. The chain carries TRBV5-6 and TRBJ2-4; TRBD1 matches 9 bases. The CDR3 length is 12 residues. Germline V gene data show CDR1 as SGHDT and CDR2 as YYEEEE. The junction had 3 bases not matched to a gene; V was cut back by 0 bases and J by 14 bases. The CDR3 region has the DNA TGTGCCAGCAGCTTGGTAGGGGACAGGGAGTACTTC. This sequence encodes CASSLVGDREYF.

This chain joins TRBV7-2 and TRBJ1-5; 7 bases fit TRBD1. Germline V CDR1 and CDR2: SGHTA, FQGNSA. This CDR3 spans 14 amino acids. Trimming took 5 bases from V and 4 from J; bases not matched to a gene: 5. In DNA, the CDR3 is TGTGCCAGCAGCCGACAGGGTGATAATCAGCCCCAGCATTTT. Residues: CASSRQGDNQPQHF.

CDR3 region: CASTLQGRNYGYTF. The CDR3 nucleotides are TGTGCCAGCACCCTACAGGGCAGGAACTATGGCTACACCTTC. The rearrangement joins TRBV7-2 to TRBJ1-2; possible D gene TRBD1, 6 bases. Germline-derived CDR1 and CDR2 are SGHTA and FQGNSA. V was clipped by 7 bases and J by 2 bases, with 14 bases between them. The CDR3 covers 14 residues.

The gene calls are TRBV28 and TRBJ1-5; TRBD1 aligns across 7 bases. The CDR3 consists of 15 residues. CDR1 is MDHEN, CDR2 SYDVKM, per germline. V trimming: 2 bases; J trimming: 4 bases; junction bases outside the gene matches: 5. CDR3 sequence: CASSLEGAGNQPQHF. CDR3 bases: TGTGCCAGCAGTTTAGAGGGGGCAGGGAATCAGCCCCAGCATTTT.

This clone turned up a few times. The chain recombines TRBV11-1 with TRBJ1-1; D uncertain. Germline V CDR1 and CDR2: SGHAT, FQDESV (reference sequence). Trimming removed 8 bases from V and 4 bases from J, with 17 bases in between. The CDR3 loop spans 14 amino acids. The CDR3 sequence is CASALRRAATEAFF. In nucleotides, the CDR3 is TGTGCCAGCGCCCTCCGGAGGGCGGCCACTGAAGCTTTCTTT.

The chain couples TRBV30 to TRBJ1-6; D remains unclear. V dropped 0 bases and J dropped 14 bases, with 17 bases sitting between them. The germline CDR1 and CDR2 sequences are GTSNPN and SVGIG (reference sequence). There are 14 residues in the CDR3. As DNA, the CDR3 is TGTGCCTGGAGTGTGCACCCGAACTTCAGGTCCCTCCACTTT. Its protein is CAWSVHPNFRSLHF.

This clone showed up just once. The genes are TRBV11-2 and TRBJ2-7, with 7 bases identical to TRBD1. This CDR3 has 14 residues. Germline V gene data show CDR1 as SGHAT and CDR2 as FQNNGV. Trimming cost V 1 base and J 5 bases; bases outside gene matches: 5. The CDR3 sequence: CASSLGQGLHEQYF. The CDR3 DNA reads TGTGCCAGCAGCTTAGGACAGGGTTTACACGAGCAGTACTTC.

CDR3 DNA: TGTGCCAGCAGTGGGGCAGGAAGGTTCTATGGCTACACCTTC. Translated: CASSGAGRFYGYTF. The V gene is TRBV25-1, the J gene TRBJ1-2; D gene ambiguous. This CDR3 comprises 14 residues. In germline, CDR1 is MGHDK, CDR2 SYGVNS. Deletions cut 4 bases from V and 4 bases from J, with 13 bases between.

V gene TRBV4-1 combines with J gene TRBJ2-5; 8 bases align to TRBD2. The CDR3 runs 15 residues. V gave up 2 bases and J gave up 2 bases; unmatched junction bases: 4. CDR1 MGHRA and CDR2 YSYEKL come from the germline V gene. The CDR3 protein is CASSQQRGLQETQYF. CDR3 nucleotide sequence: TGCGCCAGCAGCCAACAGCGGGGGCTTCAAGAGACCCAGTACTTC.

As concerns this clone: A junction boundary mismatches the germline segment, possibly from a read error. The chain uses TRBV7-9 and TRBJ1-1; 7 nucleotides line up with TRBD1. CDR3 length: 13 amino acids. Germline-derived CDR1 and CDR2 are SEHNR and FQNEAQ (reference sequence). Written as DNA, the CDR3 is TGTGCCAGCAGCTTCACGACAGGGTTTGGACACTCCTTT. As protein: CASSFTTGFGHSF.

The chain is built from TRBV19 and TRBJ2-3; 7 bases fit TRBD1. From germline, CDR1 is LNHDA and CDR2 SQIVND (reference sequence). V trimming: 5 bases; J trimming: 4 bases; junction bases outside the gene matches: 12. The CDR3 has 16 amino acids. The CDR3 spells CASSSPTGMEPDTQYF. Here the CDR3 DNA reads TGTGCCAGTAGTTCCCCGACAGGGATGGAACCAGATACGCAGTATTTT.

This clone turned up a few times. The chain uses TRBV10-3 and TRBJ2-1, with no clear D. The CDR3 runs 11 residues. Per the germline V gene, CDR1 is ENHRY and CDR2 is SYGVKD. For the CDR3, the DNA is TGTGCAATTGGAGCTTACAATGAGCAGTTCTTC. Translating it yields CAIGAYNEQFF.

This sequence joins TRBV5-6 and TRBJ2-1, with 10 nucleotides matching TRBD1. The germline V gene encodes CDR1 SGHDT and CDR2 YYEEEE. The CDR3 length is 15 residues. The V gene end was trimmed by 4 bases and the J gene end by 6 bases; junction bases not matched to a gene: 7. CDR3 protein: CASSMTGGLGNEQFF. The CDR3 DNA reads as TGTGCCAGCAGCATGACAGGGGGCTTGGGCAATGAGCAGTTCTTC.

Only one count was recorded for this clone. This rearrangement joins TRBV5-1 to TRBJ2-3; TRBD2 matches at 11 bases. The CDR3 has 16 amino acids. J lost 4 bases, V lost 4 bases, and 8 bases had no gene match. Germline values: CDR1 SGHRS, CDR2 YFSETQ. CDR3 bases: TGCGCCAGCAGCGACTTAGCGGGGGGGCCCCCAGATACGCAGTATTTT. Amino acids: CASSDLAGGPPDTQYF.

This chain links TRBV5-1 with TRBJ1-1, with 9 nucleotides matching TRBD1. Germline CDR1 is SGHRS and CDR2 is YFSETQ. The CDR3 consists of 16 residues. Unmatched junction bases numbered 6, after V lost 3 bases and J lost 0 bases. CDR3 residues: CASSSGQGMMNTEAFF. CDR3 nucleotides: TGCGCCAGCAGCTCCGGACAGGGGATGATGAACACTGAAGCTTTCTTT. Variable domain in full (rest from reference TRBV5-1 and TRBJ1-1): KAGVTQTPRYLIKTRGQQVTLSCSPISGHRSVSWYQQTPGQGLQFLFEYFSETQRNKGNFPGRFSGRQFSNSRSEMNVSTLELGDSALYLCASSSGQGMMNTEAFFGQGTRLTVV.

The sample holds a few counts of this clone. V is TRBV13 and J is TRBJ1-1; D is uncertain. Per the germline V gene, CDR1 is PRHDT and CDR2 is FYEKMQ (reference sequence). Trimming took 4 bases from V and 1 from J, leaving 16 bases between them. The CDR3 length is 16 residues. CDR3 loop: CASSSAVYEGNTEAFF. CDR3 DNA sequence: TGTGCCAGCAGCTCGGCAGTGTATGAGGGGAACACTGAAGCTTTCTTT. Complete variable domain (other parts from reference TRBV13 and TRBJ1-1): AAGVIQSPRHLIKEKRETATLKCYPIPRHDTVYWYQQGPGQDPQFLISFYEKMQSDKGSIPDRFSAQQFSDYHSELNMSSLELGDSALYFCASSSAVYEGNTEAFFGQGTRLTVV.

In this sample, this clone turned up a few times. The CDR3 spells CAIRTGGLYEQYF. DNA of the CDR3: TGTGCCATAAGGACAGGGGGCCTATACGAGCAGTACTTC. This chain joins TRBV10-3 and TRBJ2-7; 11 bases match TRBD1. V lost 9 bases and J lost 4; bases outside the gene matches: 5. The germline V gene has CDR1 ENHRY and CDR2 SYGVKD. The CDR3 runs to 13 residues.

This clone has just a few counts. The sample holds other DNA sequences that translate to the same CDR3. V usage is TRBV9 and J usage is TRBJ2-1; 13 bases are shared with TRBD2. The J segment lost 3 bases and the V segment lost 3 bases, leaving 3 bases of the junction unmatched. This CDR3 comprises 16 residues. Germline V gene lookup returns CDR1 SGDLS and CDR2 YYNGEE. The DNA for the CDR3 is TGTGCCAGCAGCGAGCGACTAGCGGGGGGCTACAATGAGCAGTTCTTC. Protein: CASSERLAGGYNEQFF.

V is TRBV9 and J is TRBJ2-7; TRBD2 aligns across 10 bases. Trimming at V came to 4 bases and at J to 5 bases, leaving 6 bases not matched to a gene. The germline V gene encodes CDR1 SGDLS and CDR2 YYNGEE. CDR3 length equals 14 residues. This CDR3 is CASSSLAGVDEQYF. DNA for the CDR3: TGTGCCAGCAGCTCCCTAGCGGGGGTGGACGAGCAGTACTTC.

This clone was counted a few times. As DNA, the CDR3 is TGTGCCAGCAGCCAAGATCTAGCGGGGGGGCCAGATACGCAGTATTTT. It encodes CASSQDLAGGPDTQYF. The J gene is TRBJ2-3, the V gene TRBV4-2; the match to TRBD2 covers 12 bases. Trimming at V came to 0 bases and at J to 4 bases, leaving 2 bases not matched to a gene. This CDR3 has 16 amino acids. Germline V gene sequence: CDR1 LGHNA, CDR2 YNFKEQ.